A selection of T cell receptor beta chains follows, all from one sample in a study of identical twins. Via MiXCR, TCRdb re-called the 5' RACE reads, giving one row per CDR3 protein. The table has roughly 630,000 distinct CDR3 sequences, roughly 7.1% seen once. The same sample was also studied in work on yellow fever vaccine responses in identical twins.

Sequences were obtained from PBMCs. The receptors come from a woman between 18 and 29 years old in good health. The CDR3 runs from the conserved cysteine through the conserved F or W. The D gene is left open where the match is weak. Clone size, where shown, is once, few, many, or a class for clones that have expanded.

J gene: TRBJ1-1; D gene: -; V gene: TRBV20-1; clone size: few; CDR3 DNA: TGCAGTGCTAGGGGACCTTATACTGAAAACACTGAAGCTTTCTTT; CDR3 protein: CSARGPYTENTEAFF
J gene: TRBJ2-2; D gene: TRBD2; V gene: TRBV2; clone size: -; CDR3 DNA: TGTGCCAGTCTAGCGGGACCGTCTTCCGGGGAGCTGTTTTTT; CDR3 protein: CASLAGPSSGELFF
J gene: TRBJ1-2; D gene: TRBD1; V gene: TRBV20-1; clone size: many; CDR3 DNA: TGCAGTGCTCGGACAGGGACGAGCTACACCTTC; CDR3 protein: CSARTGTSYTF
J gene: TRBJ2-1; D gene: TRBD2; V gene: TRBV12-3/TRBV12-4; clone size: many; CDR3 DNA: TGTGCCAGCAGTTTACCTAGCGGGAGAATGGGGAATGAGCAGTTCTTC; CDR3 protein: CASSLPSGRMGNEQFF
J gene: TRBJ1-4; D gene: TRBD1; V gene: TRBV20-1; clone size: -; CDR3 DNA: TGCAGTGCCCGGCGGACAGGGGAGGAAAAACTGTTTTTT; CDR3 protein: CSARRTGEEKLFF
J gene: TRBJ2-7; D gene: TRBD2; V gene: TRBV7-6; clone size: -; CDR3 DNA: TGTGCCAGCAGCAGCGGACTAGTGAGCGAGCAGTACTTC; CDR3 protein: CASSSGLVSEQYF
J gene: TRBJ2-4; D gene: -; V gene: TRBV4-1; clone size: -; CDR3 DNA: TGCGCCAGCAGCCAAGATCAGGGTCTGGCCAAAAACATTCAGTACTTC; CDR3 protein: CASSQDQGLAKNIQYF
J gene: TRBJ2-1; D gene: TRBD1; V gene: TRBV20-1; clone size: few; CDR3 DNA: TGCAGTGCACGAACAGGGGGTGTCTACAATGAGCAGTTCTTC; CDR3 protein: CSARTGGVYNEQFF
J gene: TRBJ2-1; D gene: -; V gene: TRBV21-1; clone size: -; CDR3 DNA: TGTGCCACCCCCACGGTCCTCAATGAGCAGTTCTTC; CDR3 protein: CATPTVLNEQFF
J gene: TRBJ1-6; D gene: TRBD1; V gene: TRBV10-3; clone size: once; CDR3 DNA: TGTGCCATCAGCCCCGGGACAGATAATTCACCCCTCCACTTT; CDR3 protein: CAISPGTDNSPLHF
J gene: TRBJ2-2; D gene: -; V gene: TRBV15; clone size: -; CDR3 DNA: TGTGCCACCAGCAGAGGCAAGGCGACGAACACCGGGGAGCTGTTTTTT; CDR3 protein: CATSRGKATNTGELFF
J gene: TRBJ1-2; D gene: -; V gene: TRBV12-5; clone size: many; CDR3 DNA: TGTGCTAGTGGTTTGCCTCCCGGCTATGGCTACACCTTC; CDR3 protein: CASGLPPGYGYTF
J gene: TRBJ1-1; D gene: -; V gene: TRBV27; clone size: many; CDR3 DNA: TGTGCCAGCAGTTTGCTACAGAGACCGAACACTGAAGCTTTCTTT; CDR3 protein: CASSLLQRPNTEAFF
J gene: TRBJ2-1; D gene: TRBD2; V gene: TRBV7-6; clone size: -; CDR3 DNA: TGTGCCAGCAGCTTAGGCGTGGTGGGAGGGCAGCGCAATGAGCAGTTCTTC; CDR3 protein: CASSLGVVGGQRNEQFF
J gene: TRBJ2-1; D gene: -; V gene: TRBV7-9; clone size: -; CDR3 DNA: TGTGCCAGCAGCGGGGACATCCCCTCCTACAATGAGCAGTTCTTC; CDR3 protein: CASSGDIPSYNEQFF
J gene: TRBJ2-1; D gene: -; V gene: TRBV7-9; clone size: many; CDR3 DNA: TGTGCCAGCATCAACCGACGAACAACTAACAATGAGCAGTTCTTC; CDR3 protein: CASINRRTTNNEQFF
J gene: TRBJ2-1; D gene: -; V gene: TRBV24-1; clone size: -; CDR3 DNA: TGTGCCACCAGTGATTTGCAGGCCAGCGGCGGCTACAATGAGCAGTTCTTC; CDR3 protein: CATSDLQASGGYNEQFF
J gene: TRBJ2-5; D gene: TRBD2; V gene: TRBV28; clone size: few; CDR3 DNA: TGTGCCAGCAGTTGGAGCTTTGGAGGGTTTCTAGCGGGAGTCGTTGAGACCCAGTACTTC; CDR3 protein: CASSWSFGGFLAGVVETQYF
J gene: TRBJ2-7; D gene: -; V gene: TRBV28; clone size: many; CDR3 DNA: TGTGCCAGCAATAAAGACGGCGCCGGGTACGAGCAGTACTTC; CDR3 protein: CASNKDGAGYEQYF
J gene: TRBJ2-5; D gene: TRBD1; V gene: TRBV24-1; clone size: -; CDR3 DNA: TGTGCCACCAGTGACCCGGACAGGGTCCAAGAGACCCAGTACTTC; CDR3 protein: CATSDPDRVQETQYF
J gene: TRBJ2-1; D gene: -; V gene: TRBV5-1; clone size: few; CDR3 DNA: TGCGCCAGCAGCTTGCCCGAGGGGCCCAATGAGCAGTTCTTC; CDR3 protein: CASSLPEGPNEQFF
J gene: TRBJ2-5; D gene: -; V gene: TRBV7-9; clone size: few; CDR3 DNA: TGTGCCAGCAGCTGGGCCCGGGACTCCTATTCTGAGACCCAGTACTTC; CDR3 protein: CASSWARDSYSETQYF
J gene: TRBJ2-7; D gene: TRBD1; V gene: TRBV28; clone size: -; CDR3 DNA: TGTGCCAGCACCCCCACGGACAGGGGGGGGGACGAGCAGTACTTC; CDR3 protein: CASTPTDRGGDEQYF
J gene: TRBJ1-2; D gene: -; V gene: TRBV5-1; clone size: -; CDR3 DNA: TGCGCCAGCAGTCCGACGACGGTGAACTATGGCTACACCTTC; CDR3 protein: CASSPTTVNYGYTF
J gene: TRBJ2-1; D gene: TRBD1; V gene: TRBV5-5; clone size: few; CDR3 DNA: TGTGCCAGCAGCCCGACAGGGTTCAATGAGCAGTTCTTC; CDR3 protein: CASSPTGFNEQFF
J gene: TRBJ1-1; D gene: -; V gene: TRBV11-2; clone size: -; CDR3 DNA: TGTGCCAGCAGCAACACCGTGAACACTGAAGCTTTCTTT; CDR3 protein: CASSNTVNTEAFF
J gene: TRBJ2-3; D gene: TRBD2; V gene: TRBV10-3; clone size: -; CDR3 DNA: TGTGCCATCAGTGAGTTGGCTAGCGGGGCCTCCTCTAGCACAGATACGCAGTATTTT; CDR3 protein: CAISELASGASSSTDTQYF
J gene: TRBJ2-2; D gene: TRBD2; V gene: TRBV6-5; clone size: few; CDR3 DNA: TGTGCCAGCAGTTACTCTGGACTAGCGGGGGGGCAGGTCGGGGAGCTGTTTTTT; CDR3 protein: CASSYSGLAGGQVGELFF
J gene: TRBJ2-1; D gene: -; V gene: TRBV6-5; clone size: many; CDR3 DNA: TGTGCCAGCAGTTTTCAACGGGACGCGGCCTACAATGAGCAGTTCTTC; CDR3 protein: CASSFQRDAAYNEQFF